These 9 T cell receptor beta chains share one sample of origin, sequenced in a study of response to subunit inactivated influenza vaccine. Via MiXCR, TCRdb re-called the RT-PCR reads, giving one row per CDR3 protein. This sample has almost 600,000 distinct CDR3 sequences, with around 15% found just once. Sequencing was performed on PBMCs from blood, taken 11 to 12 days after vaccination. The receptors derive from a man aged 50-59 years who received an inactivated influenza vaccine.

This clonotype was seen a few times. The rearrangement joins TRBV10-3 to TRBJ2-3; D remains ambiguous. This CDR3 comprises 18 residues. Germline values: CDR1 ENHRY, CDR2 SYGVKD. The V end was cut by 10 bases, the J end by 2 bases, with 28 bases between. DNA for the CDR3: TGTGCCACGGGTCGCCCCGCCTCGGGCTCCTTCTTCACAGATACGCAGTATTTT. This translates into CATGRPASGSFFTDTQYF.

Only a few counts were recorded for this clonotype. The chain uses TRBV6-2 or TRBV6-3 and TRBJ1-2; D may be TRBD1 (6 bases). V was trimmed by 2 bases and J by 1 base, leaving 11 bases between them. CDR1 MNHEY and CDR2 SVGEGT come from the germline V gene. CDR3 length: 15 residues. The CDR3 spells CASSYPGQFNYGYTF. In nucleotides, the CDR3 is TGTGCCAGCAGTTACCCGGGACAATTTAACTATGGCTACACCTTC.

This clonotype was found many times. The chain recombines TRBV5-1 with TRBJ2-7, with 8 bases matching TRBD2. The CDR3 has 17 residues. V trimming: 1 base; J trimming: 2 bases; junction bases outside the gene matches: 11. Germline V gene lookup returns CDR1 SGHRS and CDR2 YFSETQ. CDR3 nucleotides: TGCGCCAGCAGCTTGAACTCCCGAGCGGGGGCTGCCTACGAGCAGTACTTC. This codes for CASSLNSRAGAAYEQYF.

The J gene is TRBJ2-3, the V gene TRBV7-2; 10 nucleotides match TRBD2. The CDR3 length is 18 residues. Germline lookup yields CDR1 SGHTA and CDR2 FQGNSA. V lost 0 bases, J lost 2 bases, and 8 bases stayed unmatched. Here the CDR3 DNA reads TGTGCCAGCAGCTTAGCCAGCGGGAGGGTGGGGTCCACAGATACGCAGTATTTT. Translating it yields CASSLASGRVGSTDTQYF.

This CDR3 is CARVGPYNEQFF. In DNA, the CDR3 is TGTGCCAGGGTAGGACCATACAATGAGCAGTTCTTC. The V call is TRBV2, the J call TRBJ2-1; D gene ambiguous. The CDR3 contains 12 residues. Trimming took off 9 bases at V and 4 bases at J, with 10 bases between the two ends. CDR1 and CDR2 (germline): SNHLY, FYNNEI.

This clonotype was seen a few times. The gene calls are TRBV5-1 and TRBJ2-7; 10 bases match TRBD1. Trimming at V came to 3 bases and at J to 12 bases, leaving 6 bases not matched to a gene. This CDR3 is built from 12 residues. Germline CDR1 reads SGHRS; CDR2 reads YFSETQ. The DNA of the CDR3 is TGCGCCAGCAGCTCCGGACAGGGGGGTTGGTACTTC. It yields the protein CASSSGQGGWYF.

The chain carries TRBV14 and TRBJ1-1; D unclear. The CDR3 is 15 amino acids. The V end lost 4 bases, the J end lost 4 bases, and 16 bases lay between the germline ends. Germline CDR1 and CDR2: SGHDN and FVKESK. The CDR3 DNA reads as TGTGCCAGCAGCCTTCAGACTGGGCGGGGCACTGAAGCTTTCTTT. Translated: CASSLQTGRGTEAFF.

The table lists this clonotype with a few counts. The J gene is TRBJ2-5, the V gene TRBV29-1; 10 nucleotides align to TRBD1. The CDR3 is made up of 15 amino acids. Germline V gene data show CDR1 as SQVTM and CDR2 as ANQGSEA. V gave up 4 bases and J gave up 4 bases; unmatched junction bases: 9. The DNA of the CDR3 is TGCAGCGTTGCGATAGGGACAGGGGTCGGAGAGACCCAGTACTTC. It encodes CSVAIGTGVGETQYF.

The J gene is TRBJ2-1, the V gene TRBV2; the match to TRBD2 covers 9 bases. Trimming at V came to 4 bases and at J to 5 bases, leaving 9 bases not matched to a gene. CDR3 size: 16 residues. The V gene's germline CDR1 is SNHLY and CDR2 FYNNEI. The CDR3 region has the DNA TGTGCCAGCAGTGCCGCAGCGGGAGGCCTGAACAATGAGCAGTTCTTC. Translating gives CASSAAAGGLNNEQFF.